Below, one T cell receptor (beta chain) is given with its context. What it binds is unknown. Clones were sequenced by immunoSEQ multiplex PCR, and TCRdb holds only the in-frame ones, with some missing. This table holds around 3,000 clones, around two thirds found once. The data stem from a study of T cells after posttransplantation cyclophosphamide. Broader study findings: After PTCy, TRB diversity resembled that of CNI/methotrexate controls. Skin or GI-infiltrating T cells shared few TRB sequences with blood.

This CDR3 has 15 residues. The J segment lost 2 bases and the V segment lost 0 bases, leaving 3 bases of the junction unmatched. Germline V lookup: CDR1 LGHNA, CDR2 YNFKEQ. Sequencing input: memory CD8+ T cells sorted from blood. The rearrangement uses TRBV4-2 and TRBJ1-2; the match to TRBD1 covers 7 bases. The TCR originated in a woman aged 30 to 39 in good health and a related stem cell transplant donor. The CDR3 nucleotides are TGTGCCAGCAGCCAAGACGCGGGACAGAACTATGGCTACACCTTC. It translates to CASSQDAGQNYGYTF.